This T cell receptor (beta chain) is from a study of blood T cells in healthy people across ages. As for this clonotype: Its cognate antigen is unknown.

PCR was performed a second time for about 7 to 12 cycles using a sample-barcoded 5' primer and a J-beta primer mix. TCRdb reanalysed the 5' RACE reads using MiXCR and keeps one entry per CDR3 protein. The top ten hold roughly 23% of the sample, which has 1,800,000 or so distinct CDR3 sequences, approximately 39% seen once. There are 15 residues in the CDR3. Trimming removed 7 bases from V and 0 bases from J; junction bases left unmatched: 7. Germline lookup yields CDR1 MNHEY and CDR2 SVGEGT. Study results and limitations: As naive T cell percentage varied, TCR beta diversity correlated strongly with it. Researchers said unsorted PBMCs prevented a conclusive naive versus antigen-experienced comparison.

Caucasian, healthy and from Russia, the donors were aged between 6 and 90. At least 7 million PBMCs were isolated per sample. The J gene is TRBJ2-7, the V gene TRBV6-2 or TRBV6-3, with 9 positions matching TRBD1. The receptor was isolated from a human donor in good health. The material sequenced was blood. CDR3 protein: CASTTRQGVSYEQYF. The CDR3 nucleotides are TGTGCCAGCACCACCAGACAGGGGGTCTCCTACGAGCAGTACTTC.